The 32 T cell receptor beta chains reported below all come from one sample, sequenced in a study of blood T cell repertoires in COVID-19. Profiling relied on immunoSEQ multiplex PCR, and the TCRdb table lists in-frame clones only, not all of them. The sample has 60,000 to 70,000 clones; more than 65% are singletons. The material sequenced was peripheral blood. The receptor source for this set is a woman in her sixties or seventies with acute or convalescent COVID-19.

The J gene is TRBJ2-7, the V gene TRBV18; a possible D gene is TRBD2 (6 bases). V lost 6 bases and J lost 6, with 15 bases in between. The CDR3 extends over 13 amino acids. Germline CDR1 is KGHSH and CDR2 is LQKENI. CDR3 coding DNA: TGTGCCAGCTCCCCTGTGGGAGGCTCCGAGCAGTACTTC. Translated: CASSPVGGSEQYF.

For the CDR3, the DNA is TGTGCCAGCTCACCACCTACTAGCGGCCAGAAGACCCAGTACTTC. This sequence encodes CASSPPTSGQKTQYF. V and J are TRBV18 and TRBJ2-5, with TRBD2 matching over 8 bases. The CDR3 sequence is 15 residues long. CDR1 and CDR2 (germline): KGHSH, LQKENI. With V trimmed by 0 bases and J by 6 bases, 6 bases remained unmatched.

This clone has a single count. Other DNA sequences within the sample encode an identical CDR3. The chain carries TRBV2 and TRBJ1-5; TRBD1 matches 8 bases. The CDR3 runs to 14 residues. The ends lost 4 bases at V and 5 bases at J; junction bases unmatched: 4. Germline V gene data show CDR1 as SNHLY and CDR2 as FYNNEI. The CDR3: CASSAGTGYQPQHF. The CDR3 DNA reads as TGTGCCAGCAGTGCCGGGACAGGCTATCAGCCCCAGCATTTT.

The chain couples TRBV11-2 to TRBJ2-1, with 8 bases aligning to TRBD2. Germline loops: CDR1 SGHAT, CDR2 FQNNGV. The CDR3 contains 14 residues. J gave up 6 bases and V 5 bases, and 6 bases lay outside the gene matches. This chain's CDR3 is CASSEGLVSNEQFF. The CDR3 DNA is TGTGCCAGCAGCGAGGGACTAGTTAGCAATGAGCAGTTCTTC. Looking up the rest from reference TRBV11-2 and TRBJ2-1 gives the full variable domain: EAGVAQSPRYKIIEKRQSVAFWCNPISGHATLYWYQQILGQGPKLLIQFQNNGVVDDSQLPKDRFSAERLKGVDSTLKIQPAKLEDSAVYLCASSEGLVSNEQFFGPGTRLTVL.

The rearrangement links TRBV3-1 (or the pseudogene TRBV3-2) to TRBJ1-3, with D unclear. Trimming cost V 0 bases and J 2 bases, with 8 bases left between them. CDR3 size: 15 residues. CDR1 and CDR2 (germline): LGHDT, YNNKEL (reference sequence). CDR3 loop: CASSQDWPPGNTIYF. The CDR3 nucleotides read TGTGCCAGCAGCCAAGATTGGCCTCCTGGAAACACCATATATTTT.

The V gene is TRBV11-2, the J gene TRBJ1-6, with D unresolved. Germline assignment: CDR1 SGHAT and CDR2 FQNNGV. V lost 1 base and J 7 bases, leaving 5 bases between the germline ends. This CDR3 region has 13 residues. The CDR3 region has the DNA TGTGCCAGCAGCTTAGCAGTGAATTCACCCCTCCACTTT. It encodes CASSLAVNSPLHF.

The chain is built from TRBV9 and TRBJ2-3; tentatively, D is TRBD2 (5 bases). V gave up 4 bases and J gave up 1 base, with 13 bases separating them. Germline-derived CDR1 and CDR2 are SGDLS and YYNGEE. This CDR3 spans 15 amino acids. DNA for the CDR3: TGTGCCAGCAGCTCGGGCGCCGGGGGCACAGATACGCAGTATTTT. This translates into CASSSGAGGTDTQYF.

As DNA, the CDR3 is TGTGCCAGCACCCCGACGGGGGGTCTATTTGAGGAGCAGTACTTC. Protein: CASTPTGGLFEEQYF. The chain combines TRBV5-5 with TRBJ2-7; 7 bases are a match to TRBD2. The CDR3 has 15 amino acids. V gave up 6 bases and J gave up 7 bases; unmatched junction bases: 16. Germline V gene sequence: CDR1 SGHKS, CDR2 YYEKEE (reference sequence).

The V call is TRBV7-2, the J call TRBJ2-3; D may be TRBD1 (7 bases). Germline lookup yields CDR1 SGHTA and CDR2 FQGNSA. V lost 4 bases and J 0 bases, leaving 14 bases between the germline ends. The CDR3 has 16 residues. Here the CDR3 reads CASSSQGGLSTDTQYF. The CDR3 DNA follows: TGTGCCAGCAGCTCCCAGGGGGGCCTGAGCACAGATACGCAGTATTTT.

The CDR3 is CASSYGGQSRSPLHF. The CDR3 coding sequence is TGTGCCAGCAGTTACGGGGGACAGTCTCGTTCACCCCTCCACTTT. V is TRBV6-5 and J is TRBJ1-6, with 7 positions matching TRBD1. Germline V gene sequence: CDR1 MNHEY, CDR2 SVGAGI. The CDR3 runs 15 residues. Unmatched junction bases numbered 7, after V lost 2 bases and J lost 9 bases.

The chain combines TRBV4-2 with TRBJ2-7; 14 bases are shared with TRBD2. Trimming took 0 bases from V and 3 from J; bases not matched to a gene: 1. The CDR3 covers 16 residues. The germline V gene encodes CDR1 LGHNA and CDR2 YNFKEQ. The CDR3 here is CASSQDGTSGGYEQYF. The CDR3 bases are TGTGCCAGCAGCCAAGATGGGACTAGCGGGGGCTACGAGCAGTACTTC.

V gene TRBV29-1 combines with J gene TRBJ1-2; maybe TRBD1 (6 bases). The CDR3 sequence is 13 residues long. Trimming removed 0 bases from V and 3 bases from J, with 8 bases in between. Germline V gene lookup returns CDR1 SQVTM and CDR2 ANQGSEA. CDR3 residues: CSVEEGHYYGYTF. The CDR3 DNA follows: TGCAGCGTTGAAGAGGGACACTACTATGGCTACACCTTC.

The CDR3 DNA sequence: TGTGCCAGCGGGGGGACAGAAGTTTACAATGAGCAGTTCTTC. Protein sequence: CASGGTEVYNEQFF. This sequence joins TRBV27 and TRBJ2-1; tentatively, D is TRBD1 (7 bases). V was shortened by 8 bases and J by 4 bases, with 15 bases between the two germline ends. This CDR3 has 14 residues. From germline, CDR1 is MNHEY and CDR2 SMNVEV (reference sequence).

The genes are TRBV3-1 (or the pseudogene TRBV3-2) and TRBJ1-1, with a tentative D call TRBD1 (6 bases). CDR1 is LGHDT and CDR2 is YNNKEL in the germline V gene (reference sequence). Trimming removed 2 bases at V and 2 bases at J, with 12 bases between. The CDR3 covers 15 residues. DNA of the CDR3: TGTGCCAGCAGCCAAACACAGGGTCGAAACACTGAAGCTTTCTTT. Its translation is CASSQTQGRNTEAFF.

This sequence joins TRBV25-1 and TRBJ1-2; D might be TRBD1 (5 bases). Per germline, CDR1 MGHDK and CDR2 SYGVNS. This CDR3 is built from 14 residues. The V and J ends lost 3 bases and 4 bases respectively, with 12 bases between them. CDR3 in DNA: TGTGCCAGCAGTGATCTACAGGACACCTATGGCTACACCTTC. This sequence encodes CASSDLQDTYGYTF.

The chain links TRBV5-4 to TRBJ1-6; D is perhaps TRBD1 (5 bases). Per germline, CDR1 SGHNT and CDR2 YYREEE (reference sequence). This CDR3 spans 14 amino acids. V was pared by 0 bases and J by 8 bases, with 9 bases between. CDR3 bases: TGTGCCAGCAGCTTGGGGGCGGGGGATTCACCCCTCCACTTT. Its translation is CASSLGAGDSPLHF.

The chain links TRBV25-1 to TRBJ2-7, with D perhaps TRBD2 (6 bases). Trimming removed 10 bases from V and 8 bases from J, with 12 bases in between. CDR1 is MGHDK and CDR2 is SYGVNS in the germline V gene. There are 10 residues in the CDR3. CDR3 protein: CATDAGKQYF. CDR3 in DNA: TGTGCCACAGATGCGGGGAAGCAGTACTTC.

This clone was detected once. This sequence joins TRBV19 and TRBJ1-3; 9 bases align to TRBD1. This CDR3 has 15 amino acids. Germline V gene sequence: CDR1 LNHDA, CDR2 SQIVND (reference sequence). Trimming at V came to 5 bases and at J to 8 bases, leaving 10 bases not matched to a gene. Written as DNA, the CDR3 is TGTGCCAGTAGTGTCGGACAGGGGACGGGTGACACCATATATTTT. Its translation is CASSVGQGTGDTIYF.

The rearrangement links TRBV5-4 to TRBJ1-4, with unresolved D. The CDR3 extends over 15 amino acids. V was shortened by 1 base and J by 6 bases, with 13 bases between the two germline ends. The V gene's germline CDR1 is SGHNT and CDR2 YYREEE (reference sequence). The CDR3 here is CASSLYATSDEKLFF. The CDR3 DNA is TGTGCCAGCAGCTTGTATGCCACCTCGGATGAAAAACTGTTTTTT.

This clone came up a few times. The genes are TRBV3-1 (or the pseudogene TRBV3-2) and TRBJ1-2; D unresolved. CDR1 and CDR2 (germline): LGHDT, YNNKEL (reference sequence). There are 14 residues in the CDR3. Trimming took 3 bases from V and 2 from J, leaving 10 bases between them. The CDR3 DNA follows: TGTGCCAGCAGCCACTTCGACGGGAACTATGGCTACACCTTC. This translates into CASSHFDGNYGYTF.

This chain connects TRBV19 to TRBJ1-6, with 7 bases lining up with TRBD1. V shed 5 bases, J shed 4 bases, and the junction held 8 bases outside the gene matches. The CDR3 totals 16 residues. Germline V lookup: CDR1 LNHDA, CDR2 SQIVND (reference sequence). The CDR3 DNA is TGTGCCAGTAGTCCCTCGACAGGGTCGTATAATTCACCCCTCCACTTT. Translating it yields CASSPSTGSYNSPLHF. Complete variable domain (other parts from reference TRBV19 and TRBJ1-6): DGGITQSPKYLFRKEGQNVTLSCEQNLNHDAMYWYRQDPGQGLRLIYYSQIVNDFQKGDIAEGYSVSREKKESFPLTVTSAQKNPTAFYLCASSPSTGSYNSPLHFGNGTRLTVT.

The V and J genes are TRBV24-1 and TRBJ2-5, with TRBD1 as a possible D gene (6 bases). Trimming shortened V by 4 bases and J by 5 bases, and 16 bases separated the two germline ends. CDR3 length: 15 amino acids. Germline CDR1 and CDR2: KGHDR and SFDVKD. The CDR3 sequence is CATSESGTPEETQYF. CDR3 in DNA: TGTGCCACCAGTGAATCCGGGACACCTGAGGAGACCCAGTACTTC.

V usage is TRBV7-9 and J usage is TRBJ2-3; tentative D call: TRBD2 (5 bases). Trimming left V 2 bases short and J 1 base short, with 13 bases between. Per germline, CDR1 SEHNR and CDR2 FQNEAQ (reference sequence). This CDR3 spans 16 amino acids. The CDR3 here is CASSLRGGSGTDTQYF. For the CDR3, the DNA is TGTGCCAGCAGCTTACGGGGTGGTTCTGGCACAGATACGCAGTATTTT. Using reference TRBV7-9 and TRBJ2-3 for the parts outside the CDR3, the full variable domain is DTGVSQNPRHKITKRGQNVTFRCDPISEHNRLYWYRQTLGQGPEFLTYFQNEAQLEKSRLLSDRFSAERPKGSFSTLEIQRTEQGDSAMYLCASSLRGGSGTDTQYFGPGTRLTVL.

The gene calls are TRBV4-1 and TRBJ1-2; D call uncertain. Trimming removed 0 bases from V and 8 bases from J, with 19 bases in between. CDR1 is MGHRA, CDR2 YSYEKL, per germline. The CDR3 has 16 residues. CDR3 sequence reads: CASSQDRAGPRGGYTF. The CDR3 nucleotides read TGCGCCAGCAGCCAAGATCGAGCGGGCCCCCGAGGAGGCTACACCTTC.

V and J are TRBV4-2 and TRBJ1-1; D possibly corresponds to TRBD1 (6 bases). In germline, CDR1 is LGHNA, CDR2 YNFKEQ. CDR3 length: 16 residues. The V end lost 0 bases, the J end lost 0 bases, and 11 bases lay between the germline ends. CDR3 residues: CASSQDTNRVNTEAFF. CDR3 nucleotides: TGTGCCAGCAGCCAAGATACAAACAGGGTGAACACTGAAGCTTTCTTT.

In nucleotides, the CDR3 is TGTGCAAGTCGCTTACCTCCCCCCCAGGGGCCTACCTACGAGCAGTACTTC. It codes for CASRLPPPQGPTYEQYF. The rearrangement uses TRBV12-2 and TRBJ2-7; the table's D call TRBD1 went unverified against the DNA. TRBV12-2 is listed as a pseudogene. There are 17 residues in the CDR3.

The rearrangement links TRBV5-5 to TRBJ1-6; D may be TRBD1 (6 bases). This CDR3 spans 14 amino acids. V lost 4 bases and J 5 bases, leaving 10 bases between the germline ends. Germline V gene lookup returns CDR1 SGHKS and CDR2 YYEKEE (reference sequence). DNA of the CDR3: TGTGCCAGCAGCACGGGACACGATAATTCACCCCTCCACTTT. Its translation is CASSTGHDNSPLHF.

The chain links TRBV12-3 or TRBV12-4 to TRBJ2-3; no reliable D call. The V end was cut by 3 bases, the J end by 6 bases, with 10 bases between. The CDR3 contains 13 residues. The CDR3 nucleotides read TGTGCCAGCAGTTTTTTAGCTCGGGATACGCAGTATTTT. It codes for CASSFLARDTQYF.

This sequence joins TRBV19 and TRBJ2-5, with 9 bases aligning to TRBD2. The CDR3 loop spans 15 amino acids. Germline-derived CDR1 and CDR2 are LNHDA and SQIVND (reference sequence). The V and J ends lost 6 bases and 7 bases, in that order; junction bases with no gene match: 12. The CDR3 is CASSLREAGGGTQYF. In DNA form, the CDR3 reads TGTGCCAGTAGCCTTCGAGAAGCGGGGGGTGGGACCCAGTACTTC.

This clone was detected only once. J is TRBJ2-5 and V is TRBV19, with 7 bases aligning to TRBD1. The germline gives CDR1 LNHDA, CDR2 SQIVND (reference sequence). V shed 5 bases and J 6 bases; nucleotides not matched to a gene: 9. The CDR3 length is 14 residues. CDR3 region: CASSEDRAVKTQYF. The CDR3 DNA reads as TGTGCCAGTAGTGAAGACAGGGCCGTGAAGACCCAGTACTTC. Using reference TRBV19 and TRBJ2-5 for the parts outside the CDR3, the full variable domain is DGGITQSPKYLFRKEGQNVTLSCEQNLNHDAMYWYRQDPGQGLRLIYYSQIVNDFQKGDIAEGYSVSREKKESFPLTVTSAQKNPTAFYLCASSEDRAVKTQYFGPGTRLLVL.

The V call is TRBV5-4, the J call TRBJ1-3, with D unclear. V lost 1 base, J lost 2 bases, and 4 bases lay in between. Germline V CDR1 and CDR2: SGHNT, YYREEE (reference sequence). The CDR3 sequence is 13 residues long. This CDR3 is CASSLTAGNTIYF. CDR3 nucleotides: TGTGCCAGCAGCTTGACTGCTGGAAACACCATATATTTT. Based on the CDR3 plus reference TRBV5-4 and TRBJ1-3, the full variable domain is ETGVTQSPTHLIKTRGQQVTLRCSSQSGHNTVSWYQQALGQGPQFIFQYYREEENGRGNFPPRFSGLQFPNYSSELNVNALELDDSALYLCASSLTAGNTIYFGEGSWLTVV.

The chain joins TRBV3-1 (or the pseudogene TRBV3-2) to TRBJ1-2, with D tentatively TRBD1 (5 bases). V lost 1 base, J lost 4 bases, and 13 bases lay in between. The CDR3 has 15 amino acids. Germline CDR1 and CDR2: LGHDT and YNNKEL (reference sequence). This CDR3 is CASSQVPGYGYGYTF. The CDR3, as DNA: TGTGCCAGCAGCCAAGTCCCAGGGTATGGCTATGGCTACACCTTC.